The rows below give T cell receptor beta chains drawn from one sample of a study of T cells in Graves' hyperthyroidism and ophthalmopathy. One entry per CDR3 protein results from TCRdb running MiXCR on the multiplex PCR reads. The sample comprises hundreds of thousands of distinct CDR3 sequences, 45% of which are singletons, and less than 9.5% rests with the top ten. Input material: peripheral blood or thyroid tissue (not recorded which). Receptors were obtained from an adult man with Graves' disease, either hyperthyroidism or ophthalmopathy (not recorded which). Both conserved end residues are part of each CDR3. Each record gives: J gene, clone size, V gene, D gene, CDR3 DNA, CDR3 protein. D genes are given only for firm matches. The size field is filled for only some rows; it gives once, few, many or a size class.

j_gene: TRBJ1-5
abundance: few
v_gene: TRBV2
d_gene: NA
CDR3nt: TGTGCCAGCAGTGTCAGGCAGGGTAGCAATCAGCCCCAGCATTTT
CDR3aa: CASSVRQGSNQPQHF

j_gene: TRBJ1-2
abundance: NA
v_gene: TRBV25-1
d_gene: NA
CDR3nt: TGTGCCACTTCGACAGCCTATGGCTACACCTTC
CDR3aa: CATSTAYGYTF

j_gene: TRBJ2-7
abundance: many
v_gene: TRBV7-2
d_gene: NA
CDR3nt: TGTGCCAGTAACCTAGGCGGCACCTCCTACGAGCAGTACTTC
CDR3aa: CASNLGGTSYEQYF

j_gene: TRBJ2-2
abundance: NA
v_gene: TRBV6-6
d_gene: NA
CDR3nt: TGTGCCACCAGGACGGGTATAAACGGGGAGCTGTTTTTT
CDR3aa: CATRTGINGELFF

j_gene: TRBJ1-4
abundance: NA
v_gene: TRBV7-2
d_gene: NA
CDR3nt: TGTGCCAGCAGCACCGTGGACAGCACTAATGAAAAACTGTTTTTT
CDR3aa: CASSTVDSTNEKLFF

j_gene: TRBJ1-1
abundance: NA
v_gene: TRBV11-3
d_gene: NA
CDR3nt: TGTGCCAGCAGCTTACACTCAGGGCCGAACACTGAAGCTTTCTTT
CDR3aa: CASSLHSGPNTEAFF

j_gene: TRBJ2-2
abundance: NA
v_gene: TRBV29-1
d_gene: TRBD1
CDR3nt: TGCAGCGGACTGGGACAGGGCTATGGCTACACCGGGGAGCTGTTTTTT
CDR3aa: CSGLGQGYGYTGELFF

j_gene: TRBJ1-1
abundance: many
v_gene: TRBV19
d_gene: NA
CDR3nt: TGTGCCAGTATCGCATACAGGACCGCGAACACTGAAGCTTTCTTT
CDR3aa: CASIAYRTANTEAFF

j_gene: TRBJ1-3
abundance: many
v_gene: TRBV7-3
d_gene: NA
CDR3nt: TGTGCCAGCAGCTTATTTGCAGGGGCTGGAAACACCATATATTTT
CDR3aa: CASSLFAGAGNTIYF

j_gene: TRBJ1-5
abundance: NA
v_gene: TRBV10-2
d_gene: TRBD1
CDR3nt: TGTGCCAGCAGTCTTGCGGACAGGCTTGAGAAGCCCCAGCATTTT
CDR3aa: CASSLADRLEKPQHF

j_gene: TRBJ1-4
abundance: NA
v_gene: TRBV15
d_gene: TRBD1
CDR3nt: TGTGCCACCAGCAGAGATAGGGAGGGGGCCGGCACTAATGAAAAACTGTTTTTT
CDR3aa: CATSRDREGAGTNEKLFF

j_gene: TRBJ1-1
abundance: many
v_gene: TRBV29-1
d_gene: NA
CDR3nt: TGCAGCGTTGAAAGGGGAGAAGCTTTCTTT
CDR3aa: CSVERGEAFF

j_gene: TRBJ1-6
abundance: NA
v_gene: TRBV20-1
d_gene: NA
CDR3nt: TGCAGAGCTAGAGATAGGACATTTCAGAGCTATAATTCACCCCTCCACTTT
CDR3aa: CRARDRTFQSYNSPLHF

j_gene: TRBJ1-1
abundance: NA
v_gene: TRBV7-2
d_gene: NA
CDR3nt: TGTGCCAGCAGCTTACAAAGAAGGGACGGACCCGACACTGAAGCTTTCTTT
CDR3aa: CASSLQRRDGPDTEAFF

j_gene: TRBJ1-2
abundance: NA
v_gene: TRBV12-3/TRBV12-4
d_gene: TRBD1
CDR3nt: TGTGCCAGCAGTCCATCCCGACAGGGGAACTATGGCTACACCTTC
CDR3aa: CASSPSRQGNYGYTF

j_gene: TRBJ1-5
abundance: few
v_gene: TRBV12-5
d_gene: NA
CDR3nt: TGTGCTAGTGGTGTTGGACAGAAACAGCCCCAGCATTTT
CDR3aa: CASGVGQKQPQHF

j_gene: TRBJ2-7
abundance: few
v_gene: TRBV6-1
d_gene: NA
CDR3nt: TGTGCCAGCAGTGAATCAACGCATGGAGCCTACGAGCAGTACTTC
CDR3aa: CASSESTHGAYEQYF

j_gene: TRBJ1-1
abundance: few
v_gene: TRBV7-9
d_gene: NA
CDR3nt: TGTGCCAGCAGCTTAAGAGTTAGGAGTGAGAACACTGAAGCTTTCTTT
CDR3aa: CASSLRVRSENTEAFF

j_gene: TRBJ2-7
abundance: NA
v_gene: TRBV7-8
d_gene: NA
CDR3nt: TGTGCCAGCAGCCTTACCGTCTTTTCCAGGGTGGGCTCCGAGCAGTACTTC
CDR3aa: CASSLTVFSRVGSEQYF

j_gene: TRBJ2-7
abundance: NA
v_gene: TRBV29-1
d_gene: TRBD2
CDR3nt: TGCAGCGTTGTTCTAGCGGGGGTGTACGAGCAGTACTTC
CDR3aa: CSVVLAGVYEQYF

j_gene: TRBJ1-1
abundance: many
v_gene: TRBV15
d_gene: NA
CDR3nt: TGTGCCACCAGCAGAGCTCGGTCTGTGTCAGGGGACACTGAAGCTTTCTTT
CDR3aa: CATSRARSVSGDTEAFF

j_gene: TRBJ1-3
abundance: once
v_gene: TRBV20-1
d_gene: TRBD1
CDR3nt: TGCAGTGCTGGGACAGCTAGGAACACCATATATTTT
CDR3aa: CSAGTARNTIYF

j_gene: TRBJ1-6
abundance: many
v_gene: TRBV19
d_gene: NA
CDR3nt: TGTGCCAGTAGTACACAGGGTGGAGATTCACCCCTCCACTTT
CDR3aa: CASSTQGGDSPLHF

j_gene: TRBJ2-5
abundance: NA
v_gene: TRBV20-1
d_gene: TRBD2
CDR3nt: TGCAGTGCGCCAAGGGGGGGACTAGCGCCCCAGTACTTC
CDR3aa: CSAPRGGLAPQYF

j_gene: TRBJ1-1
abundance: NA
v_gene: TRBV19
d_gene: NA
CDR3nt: TGTGCCAGTGCACAGACAGAGAACACTGAAGCTTTCTTT
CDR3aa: CASAQTENTEAFF

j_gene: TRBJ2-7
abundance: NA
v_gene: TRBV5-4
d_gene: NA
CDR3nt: TGTGCCAGCAGCTTGGGTGGCGGCCGCTACGAGCAGTACTTC
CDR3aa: CASSLGGGRYEQYF

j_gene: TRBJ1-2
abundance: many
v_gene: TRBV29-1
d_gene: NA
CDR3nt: TGCAGCGTTGGCCAGGGGATCTATGGCTACACCTTC
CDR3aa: CSVGQGIYGYTF

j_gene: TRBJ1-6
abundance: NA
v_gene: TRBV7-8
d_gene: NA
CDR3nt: TGTGCCAGCAGCTTAGGGGCCGAGAGCTCCTATAATTCACCCCTCCACTTT
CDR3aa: CASSLGAESSYNSPLHF

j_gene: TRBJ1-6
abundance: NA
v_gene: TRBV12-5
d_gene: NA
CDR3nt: TGTGCTAGTGGCTCAGGGTCCTCACCCCTCCACTTT
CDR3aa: CASGSGSSPLHF

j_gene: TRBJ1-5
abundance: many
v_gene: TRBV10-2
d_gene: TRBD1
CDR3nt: TGCGCCAGCAGTGAGTCCACAGGGGCAGGAGGGCAGCCCCAGCATTTT
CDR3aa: CASSESTGAGGQPQHF

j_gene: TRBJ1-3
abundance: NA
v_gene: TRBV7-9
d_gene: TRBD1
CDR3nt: TGTGCCAGCAGACCGACAGGGCAGAAAGATTTT
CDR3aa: CASRPTGQKDF